This TCR beta chain was recorded in a study of cytomegalovirus exposure and HLA in healthy donors. Broader study findings: Most CMV-associated TCR beta chains appeared HLA-restricted in a later analysis. In an earlier analysis, most TCR beta V segments were productive about 90% or about 30% of the time.

The primer mix had 60 Vbeta and 13 Jbeta primers. Libraries were prepared by immunoSEQ multiplex PCR; TCRdb keeps only in-frame clonotypes and omits some of them. The data show over 100,000 clones, with around 66% seen just once and roughly 8.6% held by the top ten. This clone was seen a handful of times. Its antigen is not known. Per the germline V gene, CDR1 is SGHNT and CDR2 is YYREEE (reference sequence). The trim removed 4 bases at V and 6 bases at J, leaving 11 bases unmatched. CDR3 length equals 15 residues. This TCR came from a woman aged 40 to 50 in good health and CMV-seropositive. The J gene is TRBJ2-3, the V gene TRBV5-4, with 7 bases identical to TRBD2. Sequencing was performed on PBMCs. CDR3 loop: CASSPGLPGADTQYF. CDR3 nucleotides: TGTGCCAGCAGCCCGGGACTACCCGGAGCGGATACGCAGTATTTT.